A selection of T cell receptor beta chains follows, all from one sample in a study of radiation and T cells in renal cell carcinoma. The repertoire was sequenced with immunoSEQ multiplex PCR; TCRdb's copy has only in-frame clones and lacks some. The profile shows some 150,000 clones, about nine tenths of them singletons. The sample was blood, taken from a patient whose treatment included radiotherapy and nephrectomy. These receptors originate from a woman in her forties or fifties with renal cell carcinoma. Each CDR3 is given with its conserved first and last residue. D genes are given only for firm matches.

TRBJ1-4 | TRBV9 | - | CASSPLTGGVPEKLFF
TRBJ2-7 | TRBV4-1 | - | CASSQDSSYEQYF
TRBJ1-2 | TRBV2 | - | CASSEWGSGTNYGYTF
TRBJ1-2 | TRBV19 | TRBD1 | CASSSDRESYYGYTF
TRBJ1-1 | TRBV18 | - | CASSPLSNTEAFF
TRBJ2-3 | TRBV11-1 | TRBD1 | CASSLTGGPADTQYF
TRBJ2-3 | TRBV5-4 | - | CASSLVGGAEDTQYF
TRBJ2-5 | TRBV6-1 | - | CASGHAAVKETQYF
TRBJ2-3 | TRBV15 | - | CATSRDRAAYTQYF
TRBJ1-6 | TRBV7-3 | TRBD1 | CASSRDRGSGSPLHF
TRBJ1-4 | TRBV21-1 | - | CASSARTANNEKLFF
TRBJ2-1 | TRBV11-2 | - | CASSPEYRAKDQFF
TRBJ2-7 | TRBV4-1 | TRBD1 | CASSQFPGQGVRYISYEQYF
TRBJ1-1 | TRBV7-3 | - | CASRGGPSPSGTEAFF
TRBJ2-7 | TRBV5-6 | TRBD1 | CASSSPDRDYEQYF
TRBJ1-6 | TRBV19 | TRBD1 | CASSGTVYNSPLHF
TRBJ1-1 | TRBV7-2 | - | CASSYLLGGTEAFF
TRBJ2-2 | TRBV29-1 | - | CSVRAGDPNTGELFF
TRBJ2-3 | TRBV2 | - | CASRRDTQYF
TRBJ2-7 | TRBV6-1 | TRBD1 | CASSEGGQGGSYEQYF
TRBJ1-4 | TRBV19 | - | CASKTYNNEKLFF
TRBJ1-2 | TRBV19 | - | CASSPQLGIPWSYTF
TRBJ2-2 | TRBV10-1 | TRBD2 | CASSGRTSGVGGELFF
TRBJ1-5 | TRBV6-6 | - | CASSPGTFNQPQHF
TRBJ2-7 | TRBV7-8 | - | CASSPPSGLEQYF
TRBJ1-6 | TRBV5-4 | TRBD1 | CASKPTGVDSPLHF
TRBJ2-1 | TRBV5-1 | TRBD1 | CASSLVLRTGDNEQFF
TRBJ1-2 | TRBV6-5 | TRBD1 | CASRGTGRGYTF
TRBJ2-7 | TRBV14 | - | CASSPVLDYEQYF
TRBJ2-4 | TRBV7-9 | - | CASSLEYSIAKNIQYF
TRBJ2-6 | TRBV5-1 | - | CASSLEGAAGANVLTF
TRBJ1-2 | TRBV19 | TRBD1 | CASSRTGKYGYTF
TRBJ1-5 | TRBV6-6 | - | CASLSRGPTNQPQHF
TRBJ2-1 | TRBV7-6 | TRBD1 | CASSDTGTGRNEQFF
TRBJ1-2 | TRBV5-4 | - | CASGSPGENYGYTF
TRBJ1-2 | TRBV5-6 | - | CASSPKSLYGYTF
TRBJ2-2 | TRBV4-3 | - | CASSQDVQANTGELFF
TRBJ1-2 | TRBV30 | - | CAWSSGEGRYTF
TRBJ2-3 | TRBV9 | TRBD2 | CASSVSGATDTQYF
TRBJ1-2 | TRBV4-1 | TRBD1 | CASSLSKTQTGVNYGYTF
TRBJ1-2 | TRBV9 | TRBD1 | CASSPRDSLGYGYTF
TRBJ2-2 | TRBV2 | - | CASSAISVLGRGGELFF
TRBJ2-1 | TRBV14 | TRBD2 | CASSQGRGGQNEQFF
TRBJ1-1 | TRBV9 | TRBD1 | CASSVGPGGVNTEAFF